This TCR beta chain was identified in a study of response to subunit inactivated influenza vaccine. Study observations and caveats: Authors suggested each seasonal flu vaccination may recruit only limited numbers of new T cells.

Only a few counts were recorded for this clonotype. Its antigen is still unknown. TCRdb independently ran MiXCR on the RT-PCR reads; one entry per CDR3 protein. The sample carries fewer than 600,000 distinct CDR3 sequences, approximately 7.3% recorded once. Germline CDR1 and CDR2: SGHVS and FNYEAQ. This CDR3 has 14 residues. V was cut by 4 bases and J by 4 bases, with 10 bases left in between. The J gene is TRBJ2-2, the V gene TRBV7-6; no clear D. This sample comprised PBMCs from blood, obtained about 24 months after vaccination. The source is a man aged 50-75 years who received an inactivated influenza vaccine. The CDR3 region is CASSSTFTTGELFF. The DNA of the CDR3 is TGTGCCAGCAGCTCAACCTTCACCACCGGGGAGCTGTTTTTT.